One T cell receptor beta chain is described in this entry. Its target is not known. This entry is derived from a study of identical twins. Study-wide findings and caveats: Within monozygotic twins, out-of-frame TCR alpha sharing was underestimated by the models. Interpretation of the results relied on cross-sectional statistical analysis and not on following the same donors. Carriage of fewer insertions was seen in abundant cord blood beta clonotypes, whereas memory repertoires showed none.

A universal primer site was added by template switching, and unique molecular identifiers were carried by the cDNA. A single record per CDR3 protein comes from TCRdb applying MiXCR to the 5' RACE reads. Among under 900,000 distinct CDR3 sequences listed, roughly an eighth were seen once. CDR3 length equals 13 residues. CDR1 and CDR2 from the germline V gene are SQVTM and ANQGSEA. V was trimmed by 3 bases and J by 4 bases, leaving 12 bases between them. The same specimen was also included in a second study, on yellow fever vaccine responses in identical twins.

The J gene is TRBJ1-2, the V gene TRBV29-1; D remains ambiguous. This clonotype originated in a woman between 18 and 29 years old in good health. The sequenced sample consisted of PBMCs. The CDR3 bases are TGCAGCGTTGAGGGCGGACCGCGCTATGGCTACACCTTC. Its translation is CSVEGGPRYGYTF.